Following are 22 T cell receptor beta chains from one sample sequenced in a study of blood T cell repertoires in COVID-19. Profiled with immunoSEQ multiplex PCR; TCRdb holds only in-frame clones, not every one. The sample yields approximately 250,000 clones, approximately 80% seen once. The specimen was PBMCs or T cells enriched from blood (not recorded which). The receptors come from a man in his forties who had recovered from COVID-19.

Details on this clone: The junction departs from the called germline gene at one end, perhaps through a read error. CDR3 coding DNA: TGTGCCAGCAGCCCTTCTGGCTCCCACGAGCAGTACTTC. Residues: CASSPSGSHEQYF. The chain employs TRBV7-3 and TRBJ2-7; D gene ambiguous. This CDR3 comprises 13 residues. Germline V gene data show CDR1 as SGHTA and CDR2 as FQGTGA.

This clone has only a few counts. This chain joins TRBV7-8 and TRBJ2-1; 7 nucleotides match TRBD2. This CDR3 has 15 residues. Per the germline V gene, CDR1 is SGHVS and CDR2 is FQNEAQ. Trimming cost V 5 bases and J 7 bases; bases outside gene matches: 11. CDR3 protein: CASSPREGKGNEQFF. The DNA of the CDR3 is TGTGCCAGCAGCCCAAGGGAGGGGAAGGGGAATGAGCAGTTCTTC. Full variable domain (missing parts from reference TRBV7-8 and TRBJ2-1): GAGVSQSPRYKVAKRGQDVALRCDPISGHVSLFWYQQALGQGPEFLTYFQNEAQLDKSGLPSDRFFAERPEGSVSTLKIQRTQQEDSAVYLCASSPREGKGNEQFFGPGTRLTVL.

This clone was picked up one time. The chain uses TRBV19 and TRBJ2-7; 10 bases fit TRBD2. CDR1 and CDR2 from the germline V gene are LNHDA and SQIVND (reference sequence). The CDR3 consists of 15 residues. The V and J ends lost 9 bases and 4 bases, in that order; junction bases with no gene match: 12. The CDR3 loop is CASSLSGRSEYEQYF. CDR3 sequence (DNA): TGTGCCAGCTCCCTTAGCGGGAGGTCCGAATACGAGCAGTACTTC.

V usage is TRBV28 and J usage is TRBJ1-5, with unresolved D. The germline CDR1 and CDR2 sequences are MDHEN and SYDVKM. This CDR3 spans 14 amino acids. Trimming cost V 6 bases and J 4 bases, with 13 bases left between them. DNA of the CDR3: TGTGCCAGCAGAGCGACCCTGTGGAATCAGCCCCAGCATTTT. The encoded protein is CASRATLWNQPQHF.

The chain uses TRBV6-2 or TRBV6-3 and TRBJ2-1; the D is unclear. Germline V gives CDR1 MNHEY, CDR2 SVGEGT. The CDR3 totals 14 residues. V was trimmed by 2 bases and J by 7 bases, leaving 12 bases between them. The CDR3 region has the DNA TGTGCCAGCAGTTACCCTCGAGCCCAAAATGAGCAGTTCTTC. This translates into CASSYPRAQNEQFF.

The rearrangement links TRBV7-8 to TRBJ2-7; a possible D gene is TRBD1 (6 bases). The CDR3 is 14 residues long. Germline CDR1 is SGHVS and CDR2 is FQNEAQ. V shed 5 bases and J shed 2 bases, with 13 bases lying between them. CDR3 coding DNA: TGTGCCAGCAGCCCAACGACAGGTACCTACGAGCAGTACTTC. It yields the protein CASSPTTGTYEQYF.

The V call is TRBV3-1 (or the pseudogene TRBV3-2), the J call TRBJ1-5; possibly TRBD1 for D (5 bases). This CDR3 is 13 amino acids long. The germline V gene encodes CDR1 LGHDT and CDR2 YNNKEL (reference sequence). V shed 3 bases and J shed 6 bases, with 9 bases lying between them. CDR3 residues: CASSHREGQPQHF. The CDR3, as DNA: TGTGCCAGCAGCCACAGGGAAGGTCAGCCCCAGCATTTT.

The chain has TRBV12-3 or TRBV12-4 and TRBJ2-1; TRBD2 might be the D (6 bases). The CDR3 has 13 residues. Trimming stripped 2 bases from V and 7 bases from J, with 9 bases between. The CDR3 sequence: CASSLNAGNEQFF. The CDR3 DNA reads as TGTGCCAGCAGTTTAAACGCGGGGAATGAGCAGTTCTTC.

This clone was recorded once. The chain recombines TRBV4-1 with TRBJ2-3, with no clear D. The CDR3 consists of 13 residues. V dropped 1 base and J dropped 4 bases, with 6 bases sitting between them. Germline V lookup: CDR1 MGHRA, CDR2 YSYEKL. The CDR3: CASSQGAPDTQYF. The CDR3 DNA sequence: TGCGCCAGCAGCCAAGGGGCCCCAGATACGCAGTATTTT.

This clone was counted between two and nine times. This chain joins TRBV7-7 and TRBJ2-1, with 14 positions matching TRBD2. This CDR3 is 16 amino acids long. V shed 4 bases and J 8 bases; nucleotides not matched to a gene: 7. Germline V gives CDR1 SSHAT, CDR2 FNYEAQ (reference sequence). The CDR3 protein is CASSSGTSGSSDEQFF. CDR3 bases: TGTGCCAGCAGCTCCGGGACTAGCGGGAGTAGTGATGAGCAGTTCTTC.

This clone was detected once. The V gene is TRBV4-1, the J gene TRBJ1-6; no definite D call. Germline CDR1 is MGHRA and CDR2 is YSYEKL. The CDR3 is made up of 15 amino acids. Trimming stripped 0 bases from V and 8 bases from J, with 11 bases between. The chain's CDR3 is CASSQERQAYSPLHF. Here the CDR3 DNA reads TGCGCCAGCAGCCAAGAAAGGCAGGCCTATTCACCCCTCCACTTT.

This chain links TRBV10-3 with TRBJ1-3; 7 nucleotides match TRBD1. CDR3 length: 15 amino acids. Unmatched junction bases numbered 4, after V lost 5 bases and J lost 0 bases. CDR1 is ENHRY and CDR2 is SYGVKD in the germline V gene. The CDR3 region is CAISSRDSSGNTIYF. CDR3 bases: TGTGCCATCAGTAGCCGGGACAGCTCTGGAAACACCATATATTTT.

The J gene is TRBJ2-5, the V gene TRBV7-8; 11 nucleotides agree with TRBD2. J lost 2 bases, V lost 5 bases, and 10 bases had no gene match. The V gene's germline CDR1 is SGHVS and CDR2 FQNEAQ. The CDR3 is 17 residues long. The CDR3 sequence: CASSPKLAGARQETQYF. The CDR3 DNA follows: TGTGCCAGCAGCCCTAAACTAGCGGGGGCACGACAAGAGACCCAGTACTTC.

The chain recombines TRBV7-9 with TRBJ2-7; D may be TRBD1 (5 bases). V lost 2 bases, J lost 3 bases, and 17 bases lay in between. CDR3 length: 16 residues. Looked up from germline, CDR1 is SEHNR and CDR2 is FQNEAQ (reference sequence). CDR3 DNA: TGTGCCAGCAGCTTAACAACCAGGGATCCAAACTACGAGCAGTACTTC. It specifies CASSLTTRDPNYEQYF.

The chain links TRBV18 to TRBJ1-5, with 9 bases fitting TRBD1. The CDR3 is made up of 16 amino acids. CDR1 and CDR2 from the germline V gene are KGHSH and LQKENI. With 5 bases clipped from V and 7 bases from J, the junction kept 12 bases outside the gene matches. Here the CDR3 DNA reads TGTGCCAGCTCATCCTCCCTACAGGGGGCAGGGCAGCCCCAGCATTTT. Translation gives CASSSSLQGAGQPQHF.

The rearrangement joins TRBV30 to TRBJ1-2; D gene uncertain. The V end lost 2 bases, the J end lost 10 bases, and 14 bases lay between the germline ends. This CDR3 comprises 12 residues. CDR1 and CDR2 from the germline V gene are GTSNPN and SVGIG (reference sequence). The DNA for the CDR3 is TGTGCCTGGAGTCGACAATCTTCCATCTACACCTTC. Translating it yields CAWSRQSSIYTF. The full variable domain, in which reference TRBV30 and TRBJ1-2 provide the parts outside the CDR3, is SQTIHQWPATLVQPVGSPLSLECTVEGTSNPNLYWYRQAAGRGLQLLFYSVGIGQISSEVPQNLSASRPQDRQFILSSKKLLLSDSGFYLCAWSRQSSIYTFGSGTRLTVV.

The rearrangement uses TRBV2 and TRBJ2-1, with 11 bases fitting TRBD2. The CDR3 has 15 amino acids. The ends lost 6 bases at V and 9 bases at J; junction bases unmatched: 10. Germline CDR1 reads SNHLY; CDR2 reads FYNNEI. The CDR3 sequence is CASRKLAGVRGEQFF. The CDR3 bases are TGTGCCAGCAGAAAACTAGCGGGAGTCCGGGGTGAGCAGTTCTTC.

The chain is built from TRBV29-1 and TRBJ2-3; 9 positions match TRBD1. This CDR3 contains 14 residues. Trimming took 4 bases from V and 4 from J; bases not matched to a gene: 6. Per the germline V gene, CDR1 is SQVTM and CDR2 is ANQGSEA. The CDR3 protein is CSVARDRVADTQYF. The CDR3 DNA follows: TGCAGCGTTGCTCGGGACAGGGTGGCAGATACGCAGTATTTT.

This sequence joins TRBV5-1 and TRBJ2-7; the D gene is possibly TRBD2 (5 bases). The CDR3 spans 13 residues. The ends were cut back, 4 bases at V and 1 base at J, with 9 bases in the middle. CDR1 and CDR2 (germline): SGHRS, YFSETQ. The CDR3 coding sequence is TGCGCCAGCAGCGAGGGATTTTCCTACGAGCAGTACTTC. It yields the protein CASSEGFSYEQYF.

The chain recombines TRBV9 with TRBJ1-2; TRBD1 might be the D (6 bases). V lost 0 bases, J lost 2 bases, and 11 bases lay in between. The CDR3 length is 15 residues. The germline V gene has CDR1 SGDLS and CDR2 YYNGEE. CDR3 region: CASSVADSVNYGYTF. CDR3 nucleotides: TGTGCCAGCAGCGTAGCGGACAGCGTCAACTATGGCTACACCTTC.

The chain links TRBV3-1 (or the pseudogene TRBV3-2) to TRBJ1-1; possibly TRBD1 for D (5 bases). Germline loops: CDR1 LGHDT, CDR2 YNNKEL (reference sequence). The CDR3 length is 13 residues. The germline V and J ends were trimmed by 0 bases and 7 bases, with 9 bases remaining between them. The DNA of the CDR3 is TGTGCCAGCAGCCAAGATAGCGGGGGTGAAGCTTTCTTT. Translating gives CASSQDSGGEAFF.

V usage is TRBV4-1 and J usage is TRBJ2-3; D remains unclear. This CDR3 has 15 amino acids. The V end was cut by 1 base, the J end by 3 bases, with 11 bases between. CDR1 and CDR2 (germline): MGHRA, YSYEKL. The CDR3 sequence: CASSQGQLITDTQYF. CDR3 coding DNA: TGCGCCAGCAGCCAAGGGCAGTTGATTACAGATACGCAGTATTTT.